The rows below give T cell receptor beta chains drawn from one sample of a study of blood T cell repertoires in COVID-19. Only in-frame clones appear in the TCRdb table, and some are missing; sequencing was by immunoSEQ multiplex PCR. The repertoire holds about 200,000 clones, with around four fifths as singletons. Material: PBMCs or T cells enriched from blood (not recorded which). Every receptor here comes from a middle-aged man who had recovered from COVID-19. The CDR3 runs from the conserved cysteine through the conserved F or W. Fields, in order: D gene, J gene, CDR3 length, V gene, clone size, CDR3 DNA, CDR3 protein. D genes are given only for firm matches. Only part of the rows carry a size: once, few, many, or a class if the clone is expanded.

>-|TRBJ2-1|16|TRBV5-1|-
TGCGCCAGCAGCTTGTCCGGAGCGGTAACGTACAATGAGCAGTTCTTC
CASSLSGAVTYNEQFF
>TRBD2|TRBJ2-1|15|TRBV10-3|-
TGTGCCATCAGTAAGAGCGGGGGGGATAGGTATGAGCAGTTCTTC
CAISKSGGDRYEQFF
>-|TRBJ1-1|14|TRBV2|few
TGTGCCAGCAGTGAGAGGGGGATCTACACTGAAGCTTTCTTT
CASSERGIYTEAFF
>-|TRBJ2-5|13|TRBV29-1|-
TGCAGCGTTGTGAAGGGGGCGGGGGAGACCCAGTACTTC
CSVVKGAGETQYF
>-|TRBJ1-1|16|TRBV3-1/TRBV3-2|-
TGTGCCAGCAGCCAAGATTTGGCCAGGCGGAACACTGAAGCTTTCTTT
CASSQDLARRNTEAFF
>TRBD1|TRBJ1-3|15|TRBV5-6|-
TGTGCCAGCAGCTGGGCAGGGGGCGTTGGAAACACCATATATTTT
CASSWAGGVGNTIYF
>-|TRBJ2-7|15|TRBV7-9|-
TGTGCCAGCAGCTCCAACGGTCCCTTATCCTACGAGCAGTACTTC
CASSSNGPLSYEQYF
>TRBD1|TRBJ1-6|15|TRBV5-5|-
TGTGCCAGCAGCCTCGGACAGGGTACCCATTCACCCCTCCACTTT
CASSLGQGTHSPLHF
>-|TRBJ2-1|16|TRBV4-3|-
TGCGCCAGCAGCCAAGATGGGCGCGGGGCATACAATGAGCAGTTCTTC
CASSQDGRGAYNEQFF
>TRBD1|TRBJ2-3|16|TRBV28|-
TGTGCCAGCAGTTCTACCGGGACAGGGGAGTGGGATACGCAGTATTTT
CASSSTGTGEWDTQYF
>TRBD2|TRBJ2-1|19|TRBV19|-
TGTGCCAGTACCCAACGGGGACTAGCGGGAGTGGATTCCTACAATGAGCAGTTCTTC
CASTQRGLAGVDSYNEQFF
>-|TRBJ2-1|12|TRBV12-3/TRBV12-4|-
TGTGCCAGCAGTTTGAGTCCGAATGAGCAGTTCTTC
CASSLSPNEQFF
>-|TRBJ2-3|15|TRBV5-7|-
TGTGCCAGCAGCTGGGGAATGCGGGTCACAGATACGCAGTATTTT
CASSWGMRVTDTQYF
>TRBD1|TRBJ2-2|15|TRBV15|-
TGTGCCACCAGCCTTCGGACAGGGCGAATCGGGGAGCTGTTTTTT
CATSLRTGRIGELFF
>TRBD1|TRBJ1-1|15|TRBV7-3|once
TGTGCCAGCAGCTTAAAAGGGGGCACGGGCACTGAAGCTTTCTTT
CASSLKGGTGTEAFF
>-|TRBJ2-5|13|TRBV12-3/TRBV12-4|-
TGTGCCAGCAGTTTAATCCCCCGAGAGACCCAGTACTTC
CASSLIPRETQYF
>TRBD1|TRBJ2-1|14|TRBV7-8|-
TGTGCCAGCAGCGAGACAGGGGCCTACAATGAGCAGTTCTTC
CASSETGAYNEQFF
>-|TRBJ2-7|15|TRBV7-2|-
TGTGCCAGCAGCTTAGTTGCAGGCATTATTTACGAGCAGTACTTC
CASSLVAGIIYEQYF
>TRBD1|TRBJ1-2|15|TRBV3-1/TRBV3-2|few
TGTGCCAGCAGACATACTTGGACAGGGGAGGATGGCTACACCTTC
CASRHTWTGEDGYTF
>-|TRBJ2-3|13|TRBV11-2|few
TGTGCCAGCAGGGACAGCGACGAAGATACGCAGTATTTT
CASRDSDEDTQYF
>-|TRBJ2-1|13|TRBV12-3/TRBV12-4|-
TGTGCCAGCAGTTGGGAGGAATACAATGAGCAGTTCTTC
CASSWEEYNEQFF
>TRBD1|TRBJ1-5|12|TRBV29-1|-
TGCAGCGTGGGGGACAGGGATCAGCCCCAGCATTTT
CSVGDRDQPQHF
>-|TRBJ2-1|15|TRBV3-1/TRBV3-2|-
TGTGCCAGCAGCCAATACCTAGCGAGGGGCGGTGAGCAGTTCTTC
CASSQYLARGGEQFF
>-|TRBJ1-2|12|TRBV29-1|-
TGCAGCGGAGAAACGGGTGATTATGGCTACACCTTC
CSGETGDYGYTF
>TRBD1|TRBJ2-1|17|TRBV28|-
TGTGCCAGCAGTTTCGATACAGGGGGGTTAAACTACAATGAGCAGTTCTTC
CASSFDTGGLNYNEQFF
>TRBD1|TRBJ1-4|14|TRBV9|-
TGTGCCAGCAGCGCCAGACAGGGGAATGAAAAACTGTTTTTT
CASSARQGNEKLFF
>TRBD1|TRBJ1-4|14|TRBV16|-
TGTGCCAGCAGTTATGGACAGGGAGGTGAAAAACTGTTTTTT
CASSYGQGGEKLFF
>-|TRBJ1-2|14|TRBV11-2|-
TGTGCCAGCAGCCCCTCGACAGCGAGCTATGGCTACACCTTC
CASSPSTASYGYTF
>TRBD1|TRBJ1-1|13|TRBV30|-
TGTGCCTGGAGTGTACTGGACAGGACTGAAGCTTTCTTT
CAWSVLDRTEAFF
>-|TRBJ1-2|14|TRBV7-9|-
TGTGCCAGCAGCCGAGCCTCAGGTACCTATGGCTACACCTTC
CASSRASGTYGYTF
>-|TRBJ1-5|17|TRBV5-5|-
TGTGCCAGCAGCTTGGAAGGTGGGGCAAGGTCAGGTCAGCCCCAGCATTTT
CASSLEGGARSGQPQHF
>-|TRBJ1-1|14|TRBV5-1|-
TGCGCCAGCAGCTCCCTTGAGGGAAGGACTGAAGCTTTCTTT
CASSSLEGRTEAFF
>TRBD2|TRBJ2-1|14|TRBV2|-
TGTGCCAGCAGTCCCAGCGGGGCCTACAATGAGCAGTTCTTC
CASSPSGAYNEQFF
>-|TRBJ1-5|15|TRBV27|-
TGTGCCAGCAGGGGTAACAGGGAACCTAATCAGCCCCAGCATTTT
CASRGNREPNQPQHF
>TRBD1|TRBJ2-7|14|TRBV10-3|-
TGTGCCATCAGGGGACAGGGATCCGCCAACGAGCAGTACTTC
CAIRGQGSANEQYF
>TRBD2|TRBJ2-2|18|TRBV4-3|-
TGCGCCAGCAGCCAAGACCCCCCCGGGACTAGCGGCTCCGGGGAGCTGTTTTTT
CASSQDPPGTSGSGELFF
>-|TRBJ2-3|18|TRBV3-1/TRBV3-2|-
TGTGCCAGCAGCCAAGAGGAGGGGCCTCGGACCCGCACAGATACGCAGTATTTT
CASSQEEGPRTRTDTQYF
>-|TRBJ1-1|16|TRBV6-5|-
TGTGCCAGCAGTTACAGGGCAGGGCAAGGGAGGGGTGAAGCTTTCTTT
CASSYRAGQGRGEAFF
>-|TRBJ1-1|14|TRBV11-2|-
TGTGCCAGCAGCGAATTTACACAGAACACTGAAGCTTTCTTT
CASSEFTQNTEAFF
>TRBD1|TRBJ1-2|12|TRBV18|-
TGTGCCAGCTCACCGGACAGGGAGGGCTACACCTTC
CASSPDREGYTF
>-|TRBJ1-2|13|TRBV19|few
TGTGCCAGTAGTCCCAGGGGACCTTTTGGCTACACCTTC
CASSPRGPFGYTF
>TRBD1|TRBJ2-2|17|TRBV4-3|-
TGCGCCAGCAGCCAGAACACAGGGGGCTCGGGCACCGGGGAGCTGTTTTTT
CASSQNTGGSGTGELFF